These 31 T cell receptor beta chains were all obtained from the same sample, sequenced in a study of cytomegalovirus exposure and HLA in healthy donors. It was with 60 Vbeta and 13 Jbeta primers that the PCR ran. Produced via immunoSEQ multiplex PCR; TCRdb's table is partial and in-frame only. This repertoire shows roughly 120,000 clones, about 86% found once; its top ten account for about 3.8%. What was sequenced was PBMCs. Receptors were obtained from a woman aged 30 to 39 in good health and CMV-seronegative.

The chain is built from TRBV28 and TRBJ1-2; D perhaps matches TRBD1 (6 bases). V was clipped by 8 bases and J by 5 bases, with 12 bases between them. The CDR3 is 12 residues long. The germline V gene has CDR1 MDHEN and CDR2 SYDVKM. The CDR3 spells CASGPTGYGYTF. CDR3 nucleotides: TGTGCCAGCGGGCCGACAGGATATGGCTACACCTTC.

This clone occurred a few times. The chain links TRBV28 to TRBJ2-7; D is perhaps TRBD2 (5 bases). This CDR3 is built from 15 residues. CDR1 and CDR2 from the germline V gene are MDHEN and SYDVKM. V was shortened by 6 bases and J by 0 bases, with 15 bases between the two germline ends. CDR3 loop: CASSQAAGYSYEQYF. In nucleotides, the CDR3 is TGTGCCAGCAGCCAAGCGGCGGGCTACTCCTACGAGCAGTACTTC.

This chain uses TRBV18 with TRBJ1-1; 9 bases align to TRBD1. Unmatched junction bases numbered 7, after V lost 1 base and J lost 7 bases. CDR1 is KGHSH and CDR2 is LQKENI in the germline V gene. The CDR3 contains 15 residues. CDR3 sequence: CASSPQTGGAGEAFF. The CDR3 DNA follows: TGTGCCAGCTCACCACAAACAGGGGGCGCGGGTGAAGCTTTCTTT.

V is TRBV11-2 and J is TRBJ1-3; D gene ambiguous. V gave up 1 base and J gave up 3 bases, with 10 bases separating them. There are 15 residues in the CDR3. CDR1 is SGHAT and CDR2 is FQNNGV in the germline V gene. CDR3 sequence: CASSLVWAGGNTIYF. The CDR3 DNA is TGTGCCAGCAGCTTAGTCTGGGCAGGTGGAAACACCATATATTTT.

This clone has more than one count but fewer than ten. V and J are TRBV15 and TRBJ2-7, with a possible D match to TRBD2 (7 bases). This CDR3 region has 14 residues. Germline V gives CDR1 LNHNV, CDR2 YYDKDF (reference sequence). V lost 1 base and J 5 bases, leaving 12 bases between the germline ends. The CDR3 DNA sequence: TGTGCCACCAGCAGAGGAGGGGGGGCCGACGAGCAGTACTTC. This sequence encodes CATSRGGGADEQYF.

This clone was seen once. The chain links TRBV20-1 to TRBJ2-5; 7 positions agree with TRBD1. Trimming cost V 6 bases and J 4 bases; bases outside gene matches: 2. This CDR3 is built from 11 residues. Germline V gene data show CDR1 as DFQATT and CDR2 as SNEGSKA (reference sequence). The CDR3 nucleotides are TGCAGTGCCAACAGGGGAGAGACCCAGTACTTC. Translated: CSANRGETQYF.

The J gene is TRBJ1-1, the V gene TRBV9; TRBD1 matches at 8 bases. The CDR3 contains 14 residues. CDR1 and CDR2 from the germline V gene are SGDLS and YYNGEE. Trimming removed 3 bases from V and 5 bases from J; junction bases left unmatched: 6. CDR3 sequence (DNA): TGTGCCAGCAGCGGACCGACAGGGGCTACTGAAGCTTTCTTT. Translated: CASSGPTGATEAFF.

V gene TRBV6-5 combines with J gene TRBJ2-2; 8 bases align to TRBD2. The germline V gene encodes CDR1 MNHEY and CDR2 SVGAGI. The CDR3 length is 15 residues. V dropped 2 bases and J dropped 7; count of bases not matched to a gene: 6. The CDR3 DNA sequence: TGTGCCAGCAGTTACAGCGGGAGTAGTGTCGGGGAGCTGTTTTTT. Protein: CASSYSGSSVGELFF.

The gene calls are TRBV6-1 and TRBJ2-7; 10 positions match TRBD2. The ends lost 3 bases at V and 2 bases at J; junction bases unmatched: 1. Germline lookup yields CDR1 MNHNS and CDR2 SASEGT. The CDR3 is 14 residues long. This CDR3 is CASSDSGRTYEQYF. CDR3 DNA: TGTGCCAGCAGTGATAGCGGGAGGACCTACGAGCAGTACTTC.

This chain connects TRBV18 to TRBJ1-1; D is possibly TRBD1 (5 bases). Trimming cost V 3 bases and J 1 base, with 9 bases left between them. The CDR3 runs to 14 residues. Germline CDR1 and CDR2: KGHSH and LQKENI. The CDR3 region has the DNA TGTGCCAGCTCACCTCAACAGGAGAACACTGAAGCTTTCTTT. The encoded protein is CASSPQQENTEAFF.

The CDR3 DNA follows: TGTGCCAGCCTAGGTACAGGGATCTACAATGAGCAGTTCTTC. It specifies CASLGTGIYNEQFF. V usage is TRBV6-1 and J usage is TRBJ2-1; weak D call: TRBD1 (6 bases). The V gene's germline CDR1 is MNHNS and CDR2 SASEGT. Trimming pared 8 bases from V and 3 bases from J, leaving 14 bases between. The CDR3 spans 14 residues.

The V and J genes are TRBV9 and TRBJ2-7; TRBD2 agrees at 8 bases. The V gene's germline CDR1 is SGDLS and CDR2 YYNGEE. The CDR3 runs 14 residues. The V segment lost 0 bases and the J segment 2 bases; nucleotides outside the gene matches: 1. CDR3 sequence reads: CASSVAGGPYEQYF. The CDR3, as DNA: TGTGCCAGCAGCGTAGCGGGAGGGCCCTACGAGCAGTACTTC. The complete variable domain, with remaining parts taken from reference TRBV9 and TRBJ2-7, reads DSGVTQTPKHLITATGQRVTLRCSPRSGDLSVYWYQQSLDQGLQFLIQYYNGEERAKGNILERFSAQQFPDLHSELNLSSLELGDSALYFCASSVAGGPYEQYFGPGTRLTVT.

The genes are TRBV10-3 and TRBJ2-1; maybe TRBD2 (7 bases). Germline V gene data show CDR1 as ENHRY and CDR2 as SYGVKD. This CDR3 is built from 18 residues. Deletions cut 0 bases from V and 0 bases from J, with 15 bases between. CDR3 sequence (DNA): TGTGCCATCAGTGAGTCTTTGGGAGGGGGGAGCTCCTACAATGAGCAGTTCTTC. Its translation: CAISESLGGGSSYNEQFF.

CDR3 nucleotide sequence: TGTGCCAGCAGTTTGGGACTAGCGGGAGGGCAAGAGACCCAGTACTTC. Translating it yields CASSLGLAGGQETQYF. The chain employs TRBV27 and TRBJ2-5; TRBD2 matches 16 bases. The CDR3 contains 16 residues. V was clipped by 3 bases and J by 2 bases; unmatched bases: 0. Germline loops: CDR1 MNHEY, CDR2 SMNVEV (reference sequence).

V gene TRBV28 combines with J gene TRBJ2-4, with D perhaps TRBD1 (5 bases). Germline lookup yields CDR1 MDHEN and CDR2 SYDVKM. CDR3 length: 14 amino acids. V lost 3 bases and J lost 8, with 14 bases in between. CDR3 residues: CASSFAGRLDIQYF. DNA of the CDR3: TGTGCCAGCAGTTTTGCAGGGCGGTTAGACATTCAGTACTTC.

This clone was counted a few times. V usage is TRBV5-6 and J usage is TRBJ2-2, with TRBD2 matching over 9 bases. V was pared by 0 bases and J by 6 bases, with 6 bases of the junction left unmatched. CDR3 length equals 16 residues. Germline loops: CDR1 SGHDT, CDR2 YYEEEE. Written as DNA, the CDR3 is TGTGCCAGCAGCTTGGCAGGCCGCGGGGGGGCCGGGGAGCTGTTTTTT. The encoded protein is CASSLAGRGGAGELFF.

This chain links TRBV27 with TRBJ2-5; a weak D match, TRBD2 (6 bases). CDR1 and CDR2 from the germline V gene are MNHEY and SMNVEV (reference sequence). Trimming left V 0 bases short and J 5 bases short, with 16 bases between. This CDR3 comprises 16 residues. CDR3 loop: CASSLSRGAAGETQYF. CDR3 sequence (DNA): TGTGCCAGCAGTTTATCCCGCGGGGCAGCAGGGGAGACCCAGTACTTC.

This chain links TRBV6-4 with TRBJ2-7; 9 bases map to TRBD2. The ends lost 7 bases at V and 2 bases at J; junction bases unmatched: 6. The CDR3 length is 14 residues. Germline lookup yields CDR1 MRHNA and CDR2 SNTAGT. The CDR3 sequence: CASNSGSLPYEQYF. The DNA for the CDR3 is TGTGCCAGCAATAGCGGGAGCCTCCCCTACGAGCAGTACTTC.

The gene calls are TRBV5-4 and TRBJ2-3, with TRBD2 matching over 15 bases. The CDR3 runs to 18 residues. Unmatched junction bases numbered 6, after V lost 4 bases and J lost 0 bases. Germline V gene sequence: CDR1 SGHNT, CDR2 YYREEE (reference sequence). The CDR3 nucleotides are TGTGCCAGCAGCCAAGGACTAGCGGGAGGGCCTAGCACAGATACGCAGTATTTT. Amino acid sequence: CASSQGLAGGPSTDTQYF.

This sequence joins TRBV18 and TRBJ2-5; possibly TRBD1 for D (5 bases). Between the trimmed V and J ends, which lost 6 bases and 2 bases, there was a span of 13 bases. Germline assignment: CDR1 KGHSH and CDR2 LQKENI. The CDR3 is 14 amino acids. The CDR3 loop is CASSPDTSQETQYF. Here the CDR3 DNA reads TGTGCCAGCTCGCCGGACACGTCGCAAGAGACCCAGTACTTC.

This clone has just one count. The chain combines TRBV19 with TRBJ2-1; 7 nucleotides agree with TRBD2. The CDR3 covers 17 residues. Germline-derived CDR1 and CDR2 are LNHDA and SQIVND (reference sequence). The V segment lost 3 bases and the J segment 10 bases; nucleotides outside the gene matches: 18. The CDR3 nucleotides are TGTGCCAGTAGTATTCTCTCTAGCGGAGGACCCAGGAGGGAGCAGTTCTTC. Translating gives CASSILSSGGPRREQFF.

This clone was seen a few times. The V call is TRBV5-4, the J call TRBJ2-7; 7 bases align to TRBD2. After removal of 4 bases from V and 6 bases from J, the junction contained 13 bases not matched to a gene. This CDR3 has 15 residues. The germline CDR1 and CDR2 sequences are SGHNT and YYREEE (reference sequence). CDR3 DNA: TGTGCCAGCAGCGCACCGGGGAGGGTGGCGAGCGAGCAGTACTTC. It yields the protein CASSAPGRVASEQYF.

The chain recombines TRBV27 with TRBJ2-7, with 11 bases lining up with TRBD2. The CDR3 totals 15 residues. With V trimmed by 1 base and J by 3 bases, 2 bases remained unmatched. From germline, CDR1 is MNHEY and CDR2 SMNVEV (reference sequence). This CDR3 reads CASSLLTSGNYEQYF. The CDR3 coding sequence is TGTGCCAGCAGTTTATTGACTAGCGGGAACTACGAGCAGTACTTC.

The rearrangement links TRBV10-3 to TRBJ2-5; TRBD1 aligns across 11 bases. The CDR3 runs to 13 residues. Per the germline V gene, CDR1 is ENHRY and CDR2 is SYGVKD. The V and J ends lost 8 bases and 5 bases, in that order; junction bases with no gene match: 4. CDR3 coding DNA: TGTGCCATCGGACAGGGGGCGCAGGAGACCCAGTACTTC. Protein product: CAIGQGAQETQYF.

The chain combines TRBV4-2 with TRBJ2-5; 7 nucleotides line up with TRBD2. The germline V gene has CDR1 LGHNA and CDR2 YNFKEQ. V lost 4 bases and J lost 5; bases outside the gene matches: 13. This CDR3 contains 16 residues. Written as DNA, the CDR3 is TGTGCCAGCAGCCCAGGGAGGGTTGCCGCCGGTGAGACCCAGTACTTC. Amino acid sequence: CASSPGRVAAGETQYF.

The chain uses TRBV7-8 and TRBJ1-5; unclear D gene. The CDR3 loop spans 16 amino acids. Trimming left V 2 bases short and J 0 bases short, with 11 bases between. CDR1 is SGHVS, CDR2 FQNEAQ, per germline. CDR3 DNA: TGTGCCAGCAGCTTAATGGGCACCGATAGCAATCAGCCCCAGCATTTT. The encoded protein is CASSLMGTDSNQPQHF. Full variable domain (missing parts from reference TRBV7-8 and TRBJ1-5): GAGVSQSPRYKVAKRGQDVALRCDPISGHVSLFWYQQALGQGPEFLTYFQNEAQLDKSGLPSDRFFAERPEGSVSTLKIQRTQQEDSAVYLCASSLMGTDSNQPQHFGDGTRLSIL.

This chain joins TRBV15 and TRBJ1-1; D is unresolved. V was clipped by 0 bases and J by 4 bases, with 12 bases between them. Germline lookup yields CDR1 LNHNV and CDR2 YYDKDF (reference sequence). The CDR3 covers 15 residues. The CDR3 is CATSRDLGVTTEAFF. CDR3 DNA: TGTGCCACCAGCAGAGATCTCGGGGTTACCACTGAAGCTTTCTTT.

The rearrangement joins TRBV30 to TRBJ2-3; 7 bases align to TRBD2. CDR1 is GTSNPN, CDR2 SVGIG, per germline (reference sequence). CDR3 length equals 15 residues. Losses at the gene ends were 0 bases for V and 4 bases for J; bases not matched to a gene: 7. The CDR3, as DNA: TGTGCCTGGAGTGTAACCGCGGGAGTTTCAGATACGCAGTATTTT. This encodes CAWSVTAGVSDTQYF.

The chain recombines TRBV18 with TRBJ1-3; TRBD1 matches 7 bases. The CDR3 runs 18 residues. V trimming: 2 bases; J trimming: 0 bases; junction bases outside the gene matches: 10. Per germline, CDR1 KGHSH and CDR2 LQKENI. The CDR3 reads CASSPLDRIPSSGNTIYF. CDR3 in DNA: TGTGCCAGCTCACCATTGGACAGGATACCGAGCTCTGGAAACACCATATATTTT.

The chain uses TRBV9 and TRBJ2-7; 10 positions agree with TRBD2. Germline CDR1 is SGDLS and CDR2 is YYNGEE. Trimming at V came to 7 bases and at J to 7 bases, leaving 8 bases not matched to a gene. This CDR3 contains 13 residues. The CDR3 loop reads CASGASGSGEQYF. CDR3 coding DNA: TGTGCCAGCGGGGCTAGCGGGAGTGGGGAGCAGTACTTC.

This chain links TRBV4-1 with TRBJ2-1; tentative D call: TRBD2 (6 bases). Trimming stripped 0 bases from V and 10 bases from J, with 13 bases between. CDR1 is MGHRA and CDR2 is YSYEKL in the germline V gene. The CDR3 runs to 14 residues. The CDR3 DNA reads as TGCGCCAGCAGCCAAGATGAGCGGGTCGGCGAGCAGTTCTTC. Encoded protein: CASSQDERVGEQFF.